These T cell receptor beta chains were read from a single sample in a study of blood T cell repertoires in COVID-19. Data came from immunoSEQ multiplex PCR; TCRdb stores just in-frame clones and leaves some out. The data show about 250,000 clones, roughly nine tenths seen once. The material sequenced was PBMCs or T cells enriched from blood (not recorded which). These receptors originate from a woman aged 50 to 60 who had recovered from COVID-19. CDR3s include the opening cysteine and the closing phenylalanine or tryptophan. Fields, in order: J gene, V gene, D gene, clone size, CDR3 DNA, CDR3 protein. The D gene is left open where the match is weak. The listing skips clone size in some rows; elsewhere it reads once, few, many or a size class.

j_call: TRBJ2-2; v_call: TRBV4-2; d_call: -; clone_size: -; cdr3_nt: TGTGCCAGCAGCCTCGGGTCGGGGTCCGGGGAGCTGTTTTTT; cdr3_aa: CASSLGSGSGELFF
j_call: TRBJ2-7; v_call: TRBV7-3; d_call: -; clone_size: -; cdr3_nt: TGTGCCAGCAGCTGGTCCCGGGACACCTACGAGCAGTACTTC; cdr3_aa: CASSWSRDTYEQYF
j_call: TRBJ1-1; v_call: TRBV4-3; d_call: TRBD1; clone_size: -; cdr3_nt: TGCGCCAGCAGCCAATTGACAGGGGCTGTGGGCACTGAAGCTTTCTTT; cdr3_aa: CASSQLTGAVGTEAFF
j_call: TRBJ2-7; v_call: TRBV11-2; d_call: TRBD2; clone_size: -; cdr3_nt: TGTGCCAGCAGCTTAGGCCTAGCGGGAGGTAATGAGCAGTACTTC; cdr3_aa: CASSLGLAGGNEQYF
j_call: TRBJ1-5; v_call: TRBV5-1; d_call: TRBD1; clone_size: once; cdr3_nt: TGCGCCAGCAGCGCGGGACAGAATAGCAATCAGCCCCAGCATTTT; cdr3_aa: CASSAGQNSNQPQHF
j_call: TRBJ2-1; v_call: TRBV18; d_call: TRBD2; clone_size: -; cdr3_nt: TGTGCCAGCTCACGACTAGCGGGATCCTACAATGAGCAGTTCTTC; cdr3_aa: CASSRLAGSYNEQFF
j_call: TRBJ2-1; v_call: TRBV21-1; d_call: -; clone_size: -; cdr3_nt: TGTGCCAGCAGCACTTTAGCGGGAAATCTGTACAATGAGCAGTTCTTC; cdr3_aa: CASSTLAGNLYNEQFF
j_call: TRBJ2-3; v_call: TRBV7-8; d_call: TRBD1; clone_size: -; cdr3_nt: TGTGCCAGCAGCGGTAGGACAGGCAGCAGGGATACGCAGTATTTT; cdr3_aa: CASSGRTGSRDTQYF
j_call: TRBJ2-1; v_call: TRBV9; d_call: TRBD2; clone_size: -; cdr3_nt: TGTGCCAGCAGCGAGGCCCCGGGACTAGCGGGAAGGAATGAGCAGTTCTTC; cdr3_aa: CASSEAPGLAGRNEQFF
j_call: TRBJ1-2; v_call: TRBV28; d_call: -; clone_size: -; cdr3_nt: TGTGCCAGCAGTTCCAGGTCTCTCTATGGCTACACCTTC; cdr3_aa: CASSSRSLYGYTF
j_call: TRBJ1-1; v_call: TRBV7-2; d_call: -; clone_size: -; cdr3_nt: TGTGCCAGCAGCTTACAGGGAATGAACACTGAAGCTTTCTTT; cdr3_aa: CASSLQGMNTEAFF
j_call: TRBJ2-7; v_call: TRBV24-1; d_call: TRBD1; clone_size: -; cdr3_nt: TGTGCCACCAGTGAGGGACAGGGGAGCTCCTACGAGCAGTACTTC; cdr3_aa: CATSEGQGSSYEQYF
j_call: TRBJ1-3; v_call: TRBV19; d_call: -; clone_size: -; cdr3_nt: TGTGCCAGTAGTTACCAGTCCACTAAAATCTCTGGAAACACCATATATTTT; cdr3_aa: CASSYQSTKISGNTIYF
j_call: TRBJ2-5; v_call: TRBV5-1; d_call: TRBD1; clone_size: -; cdr3_nt: TGCGCCAGCAGCTTGATACAGGGGGCTGGAGAGACCCAGTACTTC; cdr3_aa: CASSLIQGAGETQYF
j_call: TRBJ2-3; v_call: TRBV11-2; d_call: -; clone_size: -; cdr3_nt: TGTGCCAGCACCGGGGTTTGGGATGCTGCAGATACGCAGTATTTT; cdr3_aa: CASTGVWDAADTQYF
j_call: TRBJ1-2; v_call: TRBV2; d_call: TRBD1; clone_size: -; cdr3_nt: TGTGCCAGCAGGGACAGGGATTATGGCTACACCTTC; cdr3_aa: CASRDRDYGYTF
j_call: TRBJ2-1; v_call: TRBV2; d_call: TRBD1; clone_size: -; cdr3_nt: TGTGCCAGCAGTGCCTCGGGACAGTTATTTAACAATGAGCAGTTCTTC; cdr3_aa: CASSASGQLFNNEQFF
j_call: TRBJ2-5; v_call: TRBV4-1; d_call: TRBD1; clone_size: -; cdr3_nt: TGCGCCAGCAGCCACCTCCCCGGGACAGGGGAGACCCAGTACTTC; cdr3_aa: CASSHLPGTGETQYF
j_call: TRBJ2-7; v_call: TRBV4-2; d_call: TRBD2; clone_size: -; cdr3_nt: TGTGCCAGCAGCCAAGATCCGGCGGGAGGGCCGGTCTACGAGCAGTACTTC; cdr3_aa: CASSQDPAGGPVYEQYF
j_call: TRBJ2-7; v_call: TRBV28; d_call: TRBD2; clone_size: -; cdr3_nt: TGTGCCAGCAGTTTGGTCGGTGGACTAGCGGGAGCCTACGAGCAGTACTTC; cdr3_aa: CASSLVGGLAGAYEQYF
j_call: TRBJ2-7; v_call: TRBV5-4; d_call: TRBD1; clone_size: few; cdr3_nt: TGTGCCAGCAGCTTACAGGGGGATGGAGCGAGGGTGTACTTC; cdr3_aa: CASSLQGDGARVYF
j_call: TRBJ1-2; v_call: TRBV7-3; d_call: TRBD1; clone_size: -; cdr3_nt: TGTGCCAGCAGCTCGGGACAGGGATATGGCTACACCTTC; cdr3_aa: CASSSGQGYGYTF
j_call: TRBJ2-2; v_call: TRBV6-5; d_call: TRBD1; clone_size: -; cdr3_nt: TGTGCCAGCAGTTATGACAGGGAGAACACCGGGGAGCTGTTTTTT; cdr3_aa: CASSYDRENTGELFF
j_call: TRBJ2-6; v_call: TRBV28; d_call: -; clone_size: -; cdr3_nt: TGTGCCAGCAGTTCCGGAGTCACCTCTGGGGCCAACGTCCTGACTTTC; cdr3_aa: CASSSGVTSGANVLTF
j_call: TRBJ1-5; v_call: TRBV10-3; d_call: -; clone_size: -; cdr3_nt: TGTGCCATCAGTGAGAGCGATCAGCCCCAGCATTTT; cdr3_aa: CAISESDQPQHF
j_call: TRBJ1-1; v_call: TRBV27; d_call: TRBD1; clone_size: -; cdr3_nt: TGTGCCAGCAGGCTACAGGGGGCGAACACTGAAGCTTTCTTT; cdr3_aa: CASRLQGANTEAFF
j_call: TRBJ2-1; v_call: TRBV7-2; d_call: -; clone_size: -; cdr3_nt: TGTGCCAGCAGGCTCGAGGCTAGCTTTAGGAATGAGCAGTTCTTC; cdr3_aa: CASRLEASFRNEQFF
j_call: TRBJ2-3; v_call: TRBV11-2; d_call: -; clone_size: -; cdr3_nt: TGTGCCAGCAACCGACTAGGGTTCACAGATACGCAGTATTTT; cdr3_aa: CASNRLGFTDTQYF
j_call: TRBJ1-2; v_call: TRBV27; d_call: TRBD1; clone_size: -; cdr3_nt: TGTGCCAGCAGTGACTCTAGGGGGCGCGTCTATGGCTACACCTTC; cdr3_aa: CASSDSRGRVYGYTF
j_call: TRBJ2-1; v_call: TRBV7-9; d_call: -; clone_size: -; cdr3_nt: TGTGCCAGCAGCTTAGCGGGAGCCTACAATGAGCAGTTCTTC; cdr3_aa: CASSLAGAYNEQFF
j_call: TRBJ2-3; v_call: TRBV30; d_call: TRBD2; clone_size: once; cdr3_nt: TGTGCCTGGAGTGTACAAAGGACTAGCTATGGCACAGATACGCAGTATTTT; cdr3_aa: CAWSVQRTSYGTDTQYF
j_call: TRBJ2-2; v_call: TRBV28; d_call: TRBD2; clone_size: -; cdr3_nt: TGTGCCAGCAGTTCCGGGACTAGCGGAGTTACCGGGGAGCTGTTTTTT; cdr3_aa: CASSSGTSGVTGELFF
j_call: TRBJ1-2; v_call: TRBV29-1; d_call: -; clone_size: once; cdr3_nt: TGCAGCGTTGAAAGTGCGACAGCCTATGGCTACACCTTC; cdr3_aa: CSVESATAYGYTF
j_call: TRBJ2-3; v_call: TRBV11-2; d_call: TRBD2; clone_size: -; cdr3_nt: TGTGCCAGCAGCCCTCGAGCGGGAGTATCGGATACGCAGTATTTT; cdr3_aa: CASSPRAGVSDTQYF
j_call: TRBJ2-2; v_call: TRBV11-3; d_call: -; clone_size: -; cdr3_nt: TGTGCCAGCAGCCTATGGGGCGGGGCGAACACCGGGGAGCTGTTTTTT; cdr3_aa: CASSLWGGANTGELFF
j_call: TRBJ2-6; v_call: TRBV11-3; d_call: TRBD1; clone_size: -; cdr3_nt: TGTGCCAGCAGCCAGGGACAGGGTAACTCTGGGGCCAACGTCCTGACTTTC; cdr3_aa: CASSQGQGNSGANVLTF
j_call: TRBJ2-1; v_call: TRBV3-1/TRBV3-2; d_call: TRBD2; clone_size: -; cdr3_nt: TGTGCCAGCAGCTCCCGACTAGCGGGAGGTCTTGGATCAAATGAGCAGTTCTTC; cdr3_aa: CASSSRLAGGLGSNEQFF
j_call: TRBJ2-1; v_call: TRBV3-1/TRBV3-2; d_call: TRBD2; clone_size: few; cdr3_nt: TGTGCCAGCGGGCTATACACTAGCGGGAGGTATGAGCAGTTCTTC; cdr3_aa: CASGLYTSGRYEQFF
j_call: TRBJ2-1; v_call: TRBV7-3; d_call: TRBD2; clone_size: -; cdr3_nt: TGTGCCAGCAGCTTATCCTGGACTAGCGGGAGTTTGGATGAGCAGTTCTTC; cdr3_aa: CASSLSWTSGSLDEQFF
j_call: TRBJ2-7; v_call: TRBV7-2; d_call: -; clone_size: -; cdr3_nt: TGTGCCAGCAGCTTAGTAAGCACTACCTCCTACGAGCAGTACTTC; cdr3_aa: CASSLVSTTSYEQYF
j_call: TRBJ1-3; v_call: TRBV7-3; d_call: -; clone_size: -; cdr3_nt: TGTGCCAGCAGCAACAGACAGGATAACACCATATATTTT; cdr3_aa: CASSNRQDNTIYF
j_call: TRBJ1-6; v_call: TRBV6-5; d_call: -; clone_size: -; cdr3_nt: TGTGCCAGCAAAGACGGAGGGAAGCGGTCACCCCTCCACTTT; cdr3_aa: CASKDGGKRSPLHF
j_call: TRBJ1-1; v_call: TRBV4-1; d_call: -; clone_size: -; cdr3_nt: TGCGCCAGCAGGGCTGAGGACACTGAAGCTTTCTTT; cdr3_aa: CASRAEDTEAFF
j_call: TRBJ1-1; v_call: TRBV6-2/TRBV6-3; d_call: TRBD1; clone_size: once; cdr3_nt: TGTGCCAGCAGTAAGGGACAGGGGTACACTGAAGCTTTCTTT; cdr3_aa: CASSKGQGYTEAFF
j_call: TRBJ2-1; v_call: TRBV5-1; d_call: -; clone_size: -; cdr3_nt: TGCGCCAGCAGCTTGCCCAGGGAACGTTACAATGAGCAGTTCTTC; cdr3_aa: CASSLPRERYNEQFF
j_call: TRBJ2-1; v_call: TRBV1; d_call: -; clone_size: -; cdr3_nt: TGCACCAGCAGCCCCCAAAAATCTAGGCAGTTCTTC; cdr3_aa: CTSSPQKSRQFF
j_call: TRBJ1-1; v_call: TRBV29-1; d_call: TRBD1; clone_size: -; cdr3_nt: TGCAGCGTTGAAAGGGACAGGGGAAGCACTGAAGCTTTCTTT; cdr3_aa: CSVERDRGSTEAFF
j_call: TRBJ1-1; v_call: TRBV6-1; d_call: -; clone_size: -; cdr3_nt: TGTGCCAGCAGTGAATGGCCAGAGAACACTGAAGCTTTCTTT; cdr3_aa: CASSEWPENTEAFF
j_call: TRBJ2-1; v_call: TRBV4-2; d_call: -; clone_size: once; cdr3_nt: TGTGCCAGCAGCCAGTCCCTATCCTACAATGAGCAGTTCTTC; cdr3_aa: CASSQSLSYNEQFF
j_call: TRBJ2-4; v_call: TRBV7-2; d_call: TRBD2; clone_size: -; cdr3_nt: TGTGCCAGCAGCCCCACGGCCCTAGCGGGAGCCAAAAACATTCAGTACTTC; cdr3_aa: CASSPTALAGAKNIQYF
j_call: TRBJ2-2; v_call: TRBV18; d_call: TRBD1; clone_size: -; cdr3_nt: TGTGCCAGCTCACCCCAGACAGGGACCGGGGAGCTGTTTTTT; cdr3_aa: CASSPQTGTGELFF
j_call: TRBJ1-1; v_call: TRBV2; d_call: TRBD1; clone_size: -; cdr3_nt: TGTGCCAGCAGCCGACAGGGCGCCCCGAACACTGAAGCTTTCTTT; cdr3_aa: CASSRQGAPNTEAFF
j_call: TRBJ1-1; v_call: TRBV11-2; d_call: -; clone_size: -; cdr3_nt: TGTGCCAGCAGCCTAGGCCAGGGAAGTCGATGGGACACTGAAGCTTTCTTT; cdr3_aa: CASSLGQGSRWDTEAFF
j_call: TRBJ1-6; v_call: TRBV30; d_call: TRBD1; clone_size: once; cdr3_nt: TGTGCCTGGAGTGCCTCCGGACAGGGATCACCCCTCCACTTT; cdr3_aa: CAWSASGQGSPLHF
j_call: TRBJ2-1; v_call: TRBV19; d_call: TRBD2; clone_size: -; cdr3_nt: TGTGCCAGTAGTACAGCGGGAGAATTCTACAATGAGCAGTTCTTC; cdr3_aa: CASSTAGEFYNEQFF
j_call: TRBJ2-1; v_call: TRBV4-3; d_call: TRBD1; clone_size: few; cdr3_nt: TGCGCCAGCAGCCAAGGGACAGGGGGCTCCTACAATGAGCAGTTCTTC; cdr3_aa: CASSQGTGGSYNEQFF
j_call: TRBJ1-1; v_call: TRBV29-1; d_call: TRBD1; clone_size: -; cdr3_nt: TGCAGCGCCCGAGGGACAGGCATATGGACTGAAGCTTTCTTT; cdr3_aa: CSARGTGIWTEAFF
j_call: TRBJ1-5; v_call: TRBV28; d_call: -; clone_size: few; cdr3_nt: TGTGCCAGCAGTTTATATCCAGGCTACAATCAGCCCCAGCATTTT; cdr3_aa: CASSLYPGYNQPQHF